This T cell receptor (beta chain) comes out of a study of PD-1 blockade in classical Hodgkin lymphoma. Study conclusions and caveats: Before treatment, TCR diversity in newly diagnosed patients was reportedly lower than in healthy donors. Newly diagnosed patients had diversity similar to the baseline diversity of complete responders.

Concerning this clone itself: What it binds is unknown.

Time point reported: cycle 4 day 1 (C4D1), after less than 7 weeks of nivolumab. Every one of the patients relapsed after autologous stem cell transplantation (brentuximab vedotin exposure was variable). Best responses fell into complete response, partial response or progressive disease. TCRdb's table, derived via immunoSEQ multiplex PCR, lists solely in-frame clones and lacks some. Found here are 34,000 or so clones, over 75% of them singletons; the top ten hold roughly a sixth. Sample: peripheral blood mononuclear cells (PBMCs), taken before the fourth cycle of nivolumab. This TCR derives from a human donor with classical Hodgkin lymphoma.

CDR3 nucleotide sequence: TGTGCCAGCAGCTTTGGGGGCTCCTACAATGAGCAGTTCTTC. Protein sequence: CASSFGGSYNEQFF. This chain connects TRBV11-3 to TRBJ2-1; D tentatively fits TRBD1 or TRBD2 (5 bases each). Trimming took 3 bases from V and 0 from J, leaving 6 bases between them. CDR1 is SGHNT, CDR2 YENEEA, per germline. The length of the CDR3 is 14 residues.